These T cell receptor beta chains were read from a single sample in a study of OX40 agonist ivuxolimab in advanced cancers. Profiled with immunoSEQ multiplex PCR; TCRdb holds only in-frame clones, not every one. The sample lists roughly 90,000 clones; just over 90% were seen once. The input for sequencing was CD4+ or CD8+ T cells sorted from blood, taken in a trial of the OX40 agonist ivuxolimab. All receptors come from an adult with an advanced solid tumor such as melanoma, head and neck, liver or kidney cancer. The CDR3 runs from the conserved cysteine through the conserved F or W. D genes are given only for firm matches. Not every row has a clone size; where given, it reads once, few, many or a size class.

size,V,D,J,DNA,CDR3
once,TRBV2,TRBD1,TRBJ1-5,TGTGCCAGCAGCGACGGAGACAGGGGGTTGGACAATCAGCCCCAGCATTTT,CASSDGDRGLDNQPQHF
-,TRBV7-2,TRBD2,TRBJ2-2,TGTGCCAGCTTAGGACTAGCGGGTCACACCGGGGAGCTGTTTTTT,CASLGLAGHTGELFF
-,TRBV5-4,TRBD2,TRBJ2-3,TGTGCCAGCAGCGACCGGACTAGTTCAGATACGCAGTATTTT,CASSDRTSSDTQYF
-,TRBV4-3,TRBD2,TRBJ2-1,TGCGCCAGCAGCCAAGGCAGGACTAGCGACAATGAGCAGTTCTTC,CASSQGRTSDNEQFF
-,TRBV29-1,TRBD1,TRBJ2-2,TGCAGCGGGGGACAGATCACCGGGGAGCTGTTTTTT,CSGGQITGELFF
-,TRBV7-6,-,TRBJ2-5,TGTGCCAGCAGCTTCTCCCAAGAGACCCAGTACTTC,CASSFSQETQYF
few,TRBV29-1,-,TRBJ1-1,TGCAGCGTTGGAGGAGACACTGAAGCTTTCTTT,CSVGGDTEAFF
-,TRBV5-4,-,TRBJ2-5,TGTGCCAGCAGCTTTGACAGGATACAAGAGACCCAGTACTTC,CASSFDRIQETQYF
once,TRBV7-2,TRBD2,TRBJ2-5,TGTGCCAGCAGCCCTCGACTAGCGGGAGATCAAGAGACCCAGTACTTC,CASSPRLAGDQETQYF
-,TRBV28,TRBD1,TRBJ1-6,TGTGCCAGCAGTTTACCCATACAGGGGTACAATTCACCCCTCCACTTT,CASSLPIQGYNSPLHF
once,TRBV5-4,-,TRBJ2-1,TGTGCCAGCAGCTTGTCGGCCAGGGCCTCCTACAATGAGCAGTTCTTC,CASSLSARASYNEQFF
-,TRBV2,TRBD2,TRBJ2-2,TGTGCCAGCAGCTTCGGACTAGTTAACACCGGGGAGCTGTTTTTT,CASSFGLVNTGELFF